This T cell receptor (beta chain) was sequenced for a study of blood T cell repertoires in COVID-19. The overall study: From the United States, Italy and Spain came samples of acute and convalescent COVID-19.

The Seattle patients joined while their infection was active and were tracked longitudinally afterward. V gave up 2 bases and J gave up 1 base, with 9 bases separating them. The CDR3 sequence is 14 residues long. Germline V CDR1 and CDR2: SEHNR, FQNEAQ (reference sequence). In the authors' methods: Scientists estimated how many nucleated cells there were by amplifying reference gene primers. Only in-frame clones appear in the TCRdb table, and some are missing; sequencing was by immunoSEQ multiplex PCR. D and trimming were read from the DNA, whereas the V and J calls and clone size are those reported in that table. The table lists about 270,000 clones, roughly nine tenths of them singletons.

This receptor was taken from a woman under 40 with COVID-19, enrolled during active disease. This chain uses TRBV7-9 with TRBJ2-7; D is uncertain. Input material: peripheral blood. CDR3 sequence reads: CASSLQEVSYEQYF. In DNA, the CDR3 is TGTGCCAGCAGCTTACAGGAAGTTTCCTACGAGCAGTACTTC.